Reported below is one TCR beta chain. This clone has more than one count but fewer than ten. What this receptor recognizes is not known. Base qualities were left out, and no much larger clone turns up one base away. This sample was included in a study of blood T cell repertoires in COVID-19 (dated by TCRdb to 2018 to 2020). Broadly, across the study: Collaborator samples came from the United States, Italy and Spain and covered acute and convalescent phases of COVID-19. Deeply sampled blood TCRbeta repertoires from subjects exposed to, actively infected with, or recovered from COVID-19 were included in the dataset. Where HLA class I and class II types were available, the types were taken from metadata supplied by the sample provider, not from assay-based typing. The material from the prospective study consisted of cDNA or gDNA derived from T cells, B-cell-depleted T cells, or PBMCs. The repertoires were released in a freely available public database intended as a resource for research on the immune response to SARS-CoV-2. Nearly every sample came with metadata listing a de-identified subject ID, COVID-19 status, age in years and sex. The samples were drawn from two sources: the first 160 participants of the ongoing ImmuneRACE study, and 1,200 or so subjects contributed by 6 global collaborators. General findings and caveats noted by the study authors: Clinical and demographic metadata were provided uncurated, with the amount varying by source and participant.

Enrolling through a virtual design, the prospective study's participants ranged in age from roughly 18 to 90 years and lived across about two dozen United States geographic areas. In the prospective study, cohorts were assigned on the basis of participant-reported clinical history obtained from a screening survey and a study questionnaire. Recovered participants in ImmuneRACE Cohort 3 were defined by two consecutive negative NP/OP PCR tests, clearance by a healthcare professional, or resolution of symptoms. In the prospective study, mobile phlebotomists collected whole blood, serum and a nasopharyngeal or oropharyngeal swab from each participant. Over a roughly two-month period, participants in the prospective study had the option of providing additional blood draws and questionnaires. Before DNA extraction, blood samples from the prospective study were shipped at room temperature or frozen. TCRbeta CDR3 regions were amplified from genomic DNA by means of the immunoSEQ Assay, a bias-controlled multiplex PCR. The paper's data handling went like this. Within the assay, amplification of reference gene primers was used to estimate how many nucleated cells each sample contained. To quantify the absolute abundance of each unique TCRbeta CDR3 rearrangement, sequence reads were collapsed and filtered. Productive Simpson clonality was computed per sample as the square root of Simpson's diversity index over productive rearrangements. In its TCRdb copy, this immuneACCESS table keeps in-frame sequences only and misses some clones. Where compared with another copy, unresolved V genes explain less than half of these, and the others have no known cause. V, J and clone size are those of that table, while D and trimming were read from the DNA. The sample profile shows around 270,000 clones; roughly 85% of them were found once. 4.3% of the sample goes to the ten largest clones.

The V end loses 0 bases and the J end loses 2 bases, and a stretch of 7 bases separates them. Counted from cysteine to phenylalanine, this CDR3 has 14 amino acids. The sequence is cut down to CDR3 DNA, 42 bases in frame from base 1. The germline V gene supplies CDR1 SGHTA and CDR2 FQGTGA. The chain was built from TRBV7-3 and TRBJ1-1; no D gene can be assigned with confidence. The source is a woman in her twenties or thirties who had recovered from COVID-19. Sequencing was done on a sample of PBMCs or T cells enriched from blood (not recorded which). The DNA sequence follows: TGTGCCAGCAGCTTAACCAACAGCAACACTGAAGCTTTCTTT. Its amino acids are CASSLTNSNTEAFF.